The 21 T cell receptor beta chains reported below all come from one sample, sequenced in a study of CD8 T cells in Susac syndrome. RNA was extracted with the RNeasy kit, and a quantity of roughly 0.5 to 1 ug was reverse transcribed using random hexamers. TCRdb re-derived calls from the immunoSEQ multiplex PCR reads in MiXCR, one entry per CDR3 protein. Altogether some 140,000 distinct CDR3 sequences are present, 95% being singletons, with the ten largest covering roughly 0.17%. Material: CD8+ T cells from PBMCs. These receptors originate from a human donor with Susac syndrome.

J is TRBJ2-1 and V is TRBV27, with TRBD2 as a possible D gene (6 bases). The germline gives CDR1 MNHEY, CDR2 SMNVEV (reference sequence). The CDR3 consists of 15 residues. The V end was cut by 3 bases, the J end by 4 bases, with 13 bases between. The CDR3 DNA reads as TGTGCCAGCAGTTTGATTGCTAGCGAGTACAATGAGCAGTTCTTC. Encoded protein: CASSLIASEYNEQFF.

The CDR3 sequence is CASSLSALGGNYEQYF. Written as DNA, the CDR3 is TGTGCCAGCAGTTTATCCGCCCTGGGTGGGAACTACGAGCAGTACTTC. The chain has TRBV27 and TRBJ2-7; D not resolved. The CDR3 is 16 residues long. Germline CDR1 reads MNHEY; CDR2 reads SMNVEV (reference sequence). Trimming stripped 0 bases from V and 3 bases from J, with 15 bases between.

This chain connects TRBV4-1 to TRBJ2-1, with unresolved D. The V end was cut by 6 bases, the J end by 7 bases, with 10 bases between. Germline lookup yields CDR1 MGHRA and CDR2 YSYEKL. The CDR3 totals 12 residues. CDR3 DNA sequence: TGCGCCAGCAGTTTGGACCAAAATGAGCAGTTCTTC. It encodes CASSLDQNEQFF.

This clonotype was picked up one time. The chain has TRBV6-2 or TRBV6-3 and TRBJ2-7; TRBD2 aligns across 9 bases. Germline loops: CDR1 MNHEY, CDR2 SVGEGT. After removal of 4 bases from V and 5 bases from J, the junction contained 12 bases not matched to a gene. The CDR3 covers 16 residues. CDR3 region: CASSLLAGPRVDEQYF. In DNA, the CDR3 is TGTGCCAGCAGTTTGCTAGCGGGACCAAGAGTTGACGAGCAGTACTTC.

This sequence joins TRBV5-6 and TRBJ2-5; a weak D match, TRBD2 (6 bases). Between the trimmed V and J ends, which lost 2 bases and 1 base, there was a span of 21 bases. Germline CDR1 SGHDT, CDR2 YYEEEE. This CDR3 comprises 18 residues. The CDR3 coding sequence is TGTGCCAGCAGCTTAGGCTCGGTAGGGCTAGCGTTCCAAGAGACCCAGTACTTC. It is translated as CASSLGSVGLAFQETQYF.

This sequence joins TRBV20-1 and TRBJ1-5; 7 positions agree with TRBD1. V lost 0 bases and J lost 4; bases outside the gene matches: 12. The CDR3 covers 17 residues. Germline loops: CDR1 DFQATT, CDR2 SNEGSKA (reference sequence). The CDR3 nucleotides read TGCAGTGCTAGAGAGCGAAGACCGGGACAGCTGAATCAGCCCCAGCATTTT. Protein: CSARERRPGQLNQPQHF.

The chain employs TRBV4-1 and TRBJ1-5; D might be TRBD1 (5 bases). This CDR3 comprises 14 residues. Germline assignment: CDR1 MGHRA and CDR2 YSYEKL. V lost 3 bases, J lost 3 bases, and 9 bases lay in between. As DNA, the CDR3 is TGCGCCAGCAGCCAGAACAGGTTCAATCAGCCCCAGCATTTT. Its protein is CASSQNRFNQPQHF.

CDR3 amino acids: CASSTGLAGNTGELFF. CDR3 bases: TGTGCCAGCAGCACCGGACTAGCGGGGAACACCGGGGAGCTGTTTTTT. The V and J genes are TRBV7-6 and TRBJ2-2; 11 bases are shared with TRBD2. Germline CDR1 is SGHVS and CDR2 is FNYEAQ. This CDR3 spans 16 amino acids. The J segment lost 1 base and the V segment lost 5 bases, leaving 3 bases of the junction unmatched.

The V and J genes are TRBV3-1 and TRBJ1-5, with D unclear. V was cut by 1 base and J by 3 bases, with 4 bases left in between. Looked up from germline, CDR1 is LGHDT and CDR2 is YNNKEL (reference sequence). The CDR3 has 13 residues. In DNA form, the CDR3 reads TGTGCCAGCAGCCAAGGACACAATCAGCCCCAGCATTTT. It specifies CASSQGHNQPQHF.

CDR3 sequence: CASSLRTGHFSSYEQYF. CDR3 bases: TGTGCCAGCAGTCTACGGACCGGGCACTTCAGCTCCTACGAGCAGTACTTC. This sequence joins TRBV27 and TRBJ2-7, with unresolved D. Deletions cut 5 bases from V and 0 bases from J, with 20 bases between. The CDR3 totals 17 residues. Germline V gene sequence: CDR1 MNHEY, CDR2 SMNVEV (reference sequence).

This chain uses TRBV12-3 or TRBV12-4 with TRBJ1-2; D is uncertain. CDR3 length: 13 residues. The V and J ends lost 5 bases and 3 bases respectively, with 10 bases between them. CDR3 in amino acids: CASSPTSDYGYTF. CDR3 DNA sequence: TGTGCCAGCAGTCCTACATCGGACTATGGCTACACCTTC.

The rearrangement joins TRBV18 to TRBJ2-7, with 8 bases matching TRBD1. This CDR3 contains 16 residues. V was clipped by 0 bases and J by 7 bases; unmatched bases: 11. Per the germline V gene, CDR1 is KGHSH and CDR2 is LQKENI. CDR3 sequence (DNA): TGTGCCAGCTCACCACCGCCGGACAGGGTACGTGGTGAGCAGTACTTC. Its protein product is CASSPPPDRVRGEQYF.

The chain links TRBV6-2 or TRBV6-3 to TRBJ2-7; no reliable D call. With 2 bases removed from V and 7 bases from J, the gap between germline ends came to 12 bases. Germline V gene lookup returns CDR1 MNHEY and CDR2 SVGEGT. The CDR3 length is 13 residues. CDR3 protein: CASSYNSPGEQYF. CDR3 DNA sequence: TGTGCCAGCAGTTACAACAGCCCCGGGGAGCAGTACTTC.

The gene calls are TRBV30 and TRBJ1-1; D unclear. Trimming cost V 0 bases and J 0 bases, with 20 bases left between them. The CDR3 length is 18 residues. The germline gives CDR1 GTSNPN, CDR2 SVGIG (reference sequence). CDR3 DNA: TGTGCCTGGAGTGTACGGTGGGTCGGGGTCGTCATGAACACTGAAGCTTTCTTT. Its protein product is CAWSVRWVGVVMNTEAFF.

This rearrangement joins TRBV12-3 or TRBV12-4 to TRBJ2-7; D is unresolved. The ends were cut back, 6 bases at V and 2 bases at J, with 8 bases in the middle. The CDR3 is made up of 12 amino acids. CDR3 sequence: CASRYSAYEQYF. The CDR3 region has the DNA TGTGCCAGCAGATACAGTGCCTACGAGCAGTACTTC.

The rearrangement links TRBV9 to TRBJ1-2, with TRBD1 matching over 8 bases. CDR1 and CDR2 (germline): SGDLS, YYNGEE. The CDR3 covers 14 residues. The junction had 6 bases not matched to a gene; V was cut back by 4 bases and J by 4 bases. The CDR3: CASSPDRVGYGYTF. The CDR3 nucleotides are TGTGCCAGCAGCCCGGACAGGGTGGGCTATGGCTACACCTTC.

The chain is built from TRBV19 and TRBJ2-1, with D possibly matching TRBD1 (6 bases). With 5 bases removed from V and 6 bases from J, the gap between germline ends came to 17 bases. The CDR3 has 15 amino acids. CDR1 and CDR2 (germline): LNHDA, SQIVND (reference sequence). The CDR3: CASSVQGGPGNEQFF. The DNA for the CDR3 is TGTGCCAGTAGTGTCCAAGGGGGTCCGGGCAATGAGCAGTTCTTC.

The V call is TRBV12-3 or TRBV12-4, the J call TRBJ1-1; maybe TRBD1 (5 bases). V dropped 6 bases and J dropped 7 bases, with 18 bases sitting between them. This CDR3 spans 14 amino acids. CDR3 loop: CASRATGPGIEAFF. In DNA form, the CDR3 reads TGTGCCAGCAGGGCAACAGGCCCGGGCATTGAAGCTTTCTTT.

This sequence joins TRBV4-1 and TRBJ1-1; D is unclear. Germline V CDR1 and CDR2: MGHRA, YSYEKL. Deletions cut 1 base from V and 7 bases from J, with 13 bases between. This CDR3 comprises 14 residues. This CDR3 reads CASSQGNYEFEAFF. For the CDR3, the DNA is TGCGCCAGCAGCCAAGGCAACTACGAGTTTGAAGCTTTCTTT.

V usage is TRBV12-3 or TRBV12-4 and J usage is TRBJ2-1; the D gene is possibly TRBD2 (5 bases). V lost 7 bases and J 12 bases, leaving 19 bases between the germline ends. This CDR3 is built from 13 residues. In DNA, the CDR3 is TGTGCCAGCACCCGAGTAGCGCCAGAAAGGCAGTTCTTC. It codes for CASTRVAPERQFF.

This clonotype has a single count. The rearrangement uses TRBV6-6 and TRBJ2-1; D is unresolved. The germline CDR1 and CDR2 sequences are MNHNY and SVGAGI (reference sequence). Trimming took off 2 bases at V and 2 bases at J, with 13 bases between the two ends. The CDR3 is 16 residues long. The CDR3 nucleotides are TGTGCCAGCAGTTACCCCTCGGCTCCTGCCTACAATGAGCAGTTCTTC. This codes for CASSYPSAPAYNEQFF.